Listed here are 14 T cell receptor beta chains from one sample, sequenced in a study of control samples from healthy donors and cancer patients (TCRdb year 2020). Receptor amplification or capture employed the immunoSEQ multiplex PCR assay. The table was pulled from immuneACCESS by TCRdb, which kept in-frame rearrangements only. Such tables lose some clones; where checked, under half of the loss comes from unresolved V genes, and the rest has no known cause. Within this sample are 110,000 to 150,000 clones, with approximately 88% of them counted one time only. Of the sample, more than 4% is held by the ten largest clones. Sequenced: blood. These receptors originate from a man under 40 in good health.

The table lists this clone with many counts. As DNA, the CDR3 is TGCGCCAGCAGCTTCAGGGGAAGGTACGAGCAGTACTTC. This sequence encodes CASSFRGRYEQYF. The gene calls are TRBV5-1 and TRBJ2-7, with D tentatively TRBD1 (6 bases). Germline loops: CDR1 SGHRS, CDR2 YFSETQ. V gave up 2 bases and J gave up 4 bases, with 10 bases separating them. The CDR3 runs to 13 residues.

This chain links TRBV7-8 with TRBJ2-5; TRBD2 matches at 7 bases. The CDR3 is 15 amino acids. The germline V gene encodes CDR1 SGHVS and CDR2 FQNEAQ. V was clipped by 3 bases and J by 5 bases; unmatched bases: 9. The chain's CDR3 is CASSFWEGLGETQYF. The DNA of the CDR3 is TGTGCCAGCAGCTTCTGGGAGGGCCTCGGGGAGACCCAGTACTTC. Drawing the rest from reference TRBV7-8 and TRBJ2-5, the complete variable domain is GAGVSQSPRYKVAKRGQDVALRCDPISGHVSLFWYQQALGQGPEFLTYFQNEAQLDKSGLPSDRFFAERPEGSVSTLKIQRTQQEDSAVYLCASSFWEGLGETQYFGPGTRLLVL.

J is TRBJ2-3 and V is TRBV21-1; the D call in the table, TRBD1, was not verified against the DNA. TRBV21-1 is a pseudogene. The CDR3 contains 16 residues. The CDR3 region has the DNA TGTGCCAGCAGCCTTCGACAGGGGACTAGCACAGATACGCAGTATTTT. Translating it yields CASSLRQGTSTDTQYF.

The chain combines TRBV5-1 with TRBJ2-1, with D possibly TRBD2 on 5 matching bases. The CDR3 is 12 amino acids. V shed 1 base and J shed 10 bases, with 9 bases lying between them. Germline lookup yields CDR1 SGHRS and CDR2 YFSETQ. As DNA, the CDR3 is TGCGCCAGCAGCTTGATGTGGGAGGAGCAGTTCTTC. Translating gives CASSLMWEEQFF.

A word on this clone: The junction departs from the called germline gene at one end, perhaps through a read error. J is TRBJ2-7 and V is TRBV7-7, with 8 bases that match TRBD1. The CDR3 consists of 15 residues. Per the germline V gene, CDR1 is SSHAT and CDR2 is FNYEAQ (reference sequence). Here the CDR3 reads CASSPTTGVRGEQYF. CDR3 in DNA: TGTGCTAGCAGCCCTACGACAGGGGTGAGGGGCGAGCAGTACTTC.

J is TRBJ2-2 and V is TRBV7-7; a weak D match, TRBD2 (5 bases). V was cut by 2 bases and J by 0 bases, with 10 bases left in between. This CDR3 is 16 amino acids long. Germline lookup yields CDR1 SSHAT and CDR2 FNYEAQ (reference sequence). CDR3 in DNA: TGTGCCAGCAGCTTATCCGGACTGTCGAACACCGGGGAGCTGTTTTTT. Its protein product is CASSLSGLSNTGELFF.

The chain couples TRBV5-6 to TRBJ2-5; 10 bases line up with TRBD2. The CDR3 runs to 15 residues. V gave up 4 bases and J gave up 5 bases; unmatched junction bases: 8. Per the germline V gene, CDR1 is SGHDT and CDR2 is YYEEEE. CDR3 sequence: CASSRSGRALETQYF. As DNA, the CDR3 is TGTGCCAGCAGCCGAAGCGGGAGGGCCTTGGAGACCCAGTACTTC.

The V gene is TRBV27, the J gene TRBJ2-2, with 11 bases aligning to TRBD1. Germline CDR1 MNHEY, CDR2 SMNVEV (reference sequence). With 3 bases clipped from V and 5 bases from J, the junction kept 2 bases outside the gene matches. The CDR3 is made up of 15 amino acids. The chain's CDR3 is CASSFRDRGTGELFF. The CDR3 region has the DNA TGTGCCAGCAGTTTCCGGGACAGGGGGACCGGGGAGCTGTTTTTT.

V gene TRBV11-3 combines with J gene TRBJ2-6; D gene ambiguous. The V end lost 0 bases, the J end lost 0 bases, and 15 bases lay between the germline ends. Germline CDR1 is SGHNT and CDR2 is YENEEA. There are 19 residues in the CDR3. In DNA, the CDR3 is TGTGCCAGCAGCTTAGATCAAATAGTAGGATCCTCTGGGGCCAACGTCCTGACTTTC. Translated, it gives CASSLDQIVGSSGANVLTF.

The rearrangement joins TRBV19 to TRBJ2-2; D call uncertain. Trimming shortened V by 1 base and J by 6 bases, and 3 bases separated the two germline ends. Germline V gene lookup returns CDR1 LNHDA and CDR2 SQIVND (reference sequence). There are 12 residues in the CDR3. CDR3 in DNA: TGTGCCAGTAGTATAGCCCCCGGGGAGCTGTTTTTT. Its translation: CASSIAPGELFF.

V and J are TRBV9 and TRBJ2-7, with 14 bases fitting TRBD2. The CDR3 extends over 16 amino acids. From germline, CDR1 is SGDLS and CDR2 YYNGEE. J lost 7 bases, V lost 0 bases, and 6 bases had no gene match. CDR3 DNA sequence: TGTGCCAGCAGCGTAGGGGGACTAGCGGGAGTCAAAGAGCAGTACTTC. Its translation is CASSVGGLAGVKEQYF.

This sequence joins TRBV6-5 and TRBJ2-7, with 10 bases matching TRBD1. Germline CDR1 is MNHEY and CDR2 is SVGAGI. There are 15 residues in the CDR3. V lost 0 bases, J lost 6 bases, and 5 bases stayed unmatched. The CDR3 loop reads CASSYSGTGDSEQYF. Written as DNA, the CDR3 is TGTGCCAGCAGTTACTCTGGGACAGGGGATTCCGAGCAGTACTTC.

This clone was observed a single time. The chain uses TRBV5-1 and TRBJ2-2; D is unresolved. Germline V gives CDR1 SGHRS, CDR2 YFSETQ. Between the trimmed V and J ends, which lost 0 bases and 2 bases, there was a span of 8 bases. The CDR3 runs 15 residues. The CDR3 spells CASSLGLGNTGELFF. DNA for the CDR3: TGCGCCAGCAGCTTGGGATTGGGAAACACCGGGGAGCTGTTTTTT.

The J gene is TRBJ1-1, the V gene TRBV6-5, with D uncertain. The CDR3 has 15 residues. Trimming removed 2 bases at V and 0 bases at J, with 10 bases between. The germline V gene encodes CDR1 MNHEY and CDR2 SVGAGI. The CDR3 loop reads CASSYNPIMNTEAFF. The CDR3 DNA is TGTGCCAGCAGTTACAATCCGATTATGAACACTGAAGCTTTCTTT.